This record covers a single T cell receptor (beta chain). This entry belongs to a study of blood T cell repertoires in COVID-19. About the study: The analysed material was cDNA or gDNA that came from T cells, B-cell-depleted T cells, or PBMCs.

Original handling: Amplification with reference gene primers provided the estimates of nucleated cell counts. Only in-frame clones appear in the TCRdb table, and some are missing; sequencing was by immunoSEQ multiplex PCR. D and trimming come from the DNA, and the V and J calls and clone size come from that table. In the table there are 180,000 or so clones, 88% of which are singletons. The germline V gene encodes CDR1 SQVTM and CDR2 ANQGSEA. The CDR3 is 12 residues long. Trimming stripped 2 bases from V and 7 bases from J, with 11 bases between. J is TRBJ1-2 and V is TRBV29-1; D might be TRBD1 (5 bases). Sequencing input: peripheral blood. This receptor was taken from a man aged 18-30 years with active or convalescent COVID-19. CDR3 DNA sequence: TGCAGCGTTGAACCGCAGGGTACTGGCTACACCTTC. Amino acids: CSVEPQGTGYTF.